This T cell receptor beta chain was retrieved from a study of blood T cell repertoires in COVID-19. Per the study methods: Quantification of nucleated cells was approximated via reference gene primer amplification. Generated by immunoSEQ multiplex PCR, the TCRdb table keeps only in-frame clones and is missing some. For V, J and clone size, that table is used; D and trimming come from the DNA. The top ten hold approximately 16% of the sample, which has approximately 18,000 clones, more than 75% seen once. V dropped 4 bases and J dropped 6; count of bases not matched to a gene: 12. In germline, CDR1 is MNHEY, CDR2 SMNVEV (reference sequence). The CDR3 covers 16 residues.

Sample: peripheral blood. The chain is built from TRBV27 and TRBJ2-1; TRBD2 matches 7 bases. This TCR derives from a human donor with active COVID-19. The donor label of this sample is uncertain. The DNA of the CDR3 is TGTGCCAGCAGTTCAACTTCGGGGGGTTGGGGCAATGAGCAGTTCTTC. It is translated as CASSSTSGGWGNEQFF.